These T cell receptor beta chains were read from a single sample in a study of blood T cell repertoires in COVID-19. Sequencing used immunoSEQ multiplex PCR; TCRdb keeps in-frame clones, though not all of them. The data hold 250,000 to 300,000 clones, with around 80% observed a single time. Source material: peripheral blood. Receptors were obtained from a man between 60 and 75 years old with acute or convalescent COVID-19. The CDR3 runs from the conserved cysteine through the conserved F or W. A D gene is named only where the DNA matches it firmly. Clone size is not always given. Where it is, it says once, few, many or a class for expanded clones.

size	J	V	D	DNA	CDR3
once	TRBJ1-2	TRBV28	-	TGTGCCAGCAGCTGGACTGCGTATGGCTACACCTTC	CASSWTAYGYTF
-	TRBJ1-5	TRBV18	-	TGTGCCAGCTCACCGGCGCAGTTAGGAGGCAATCAGCCCCAGCATTTT	CASSPAQLGGNQPQHF
-	TRBJ2-3	TRBV19	TRBD2	TGTGCCAGTAGACTCGGGACTAGCGGGAGAACAGATACGCAGTATTTT	CASRLGTSGRTDTQYF
-	TRBJ2-1	TRBV9	-	TGTGCCAGCAGCGTAGGTCAAGCGGTGTCCTACAATGAGCAGTTCTTC	CASSVGQAVSYNEQFF
-	TRBJ2-3	TRBV10-3	TRBD2	TGTGCCGTTGGACTAGGCACAGATACGCAGTATTTT	CAVGLGTDTQYF
once	TRBJ1-3	TRBV21-1	-	TGTGCCAGCAGCAAAACAGGGTCTGGAAACACCATATATTTT	CASSKTGSGNTIYF
-	TRBJ2-7	TRBV6-5	-	TGTGCCAGCGTACTAGAGCCTTCCCACGAGCAGTACTTC	CASVLEPSHEQYF
-	TRBJ2-5	TRBV7-9	TRBD2	TGTGCCAGCAGCCCGACTAGCGGGGGGGAGACCCAGTACTTC	CASSPTSGGETQYF
-	TRBJ2-3	TRBV5-1	-	TGCGCCAGCAGCTTGAACGGGGGGCCATCCACAGATACGCAGTATTTT	CASSLNGGPSTDTQYF
-	TRBJ1-5	TRBV7-2	-	TGTGCCAGCAGCTTATCGAACAGGCTGGGAAATCAGCCCCAGCATTTT	CASSLSNRLGNQPQHF
-	TRBJ1-2	TRBV5-5	TRBD1	TGTGCCAGCAGCTTGGCCGGGACAGGGGTGAAGTACACCTTC	CASSLAGTGVKYTF
-	TRBJ2-7	TRBV6-4	-	TGTGCCAGCAGTGACGTCGGCAGGGCAGACTACGAGCAGTACTTC	CASSDVGRADYEQYF
-	TRBJ1-5	TRBV11-3	-	TGTGCCAGCAGCTTAGATCCGCTCAGGGAACTAATCAATCAGCCCCAGCATTTT	CASSLDPLRELINQPQHF
-	TRBJ2-5	TRBV4-1	TRBD2	TGCGCCAGCAGCCAAGATAGAACTAGCGGGGGGGCCTGGGAGACCCAGTACTTC	CASSQDRTSGGAWETQYF
few	TRBJ2-1	TRBV7-2	-	TGTGCCAGCACCCTCGGGACACGACAGTTCTTC	CASTLGTRQFF
-	TRBJ1-2	TRBV10-2	-	TGCGCCAGCAGTACCGGGGGGGGACACTATGGCTACACCTTC	CASSTGGGHYGYTF
-	TRBJ2-1	TRBV27	TRBD2	TGTGCCAGCGGCCCTTTTAGCGGGGGCCCCAGGGAGCAGTTCTTC	CASGPFSGGPREQFF
-	TRBJ1-1	TRBV13	-	TGTGCCAGCAGCGTAACCAGGGATACTGAAGCTTTCTTT	CASSVTRDTEAFF
-	TRBJ2-3	TRBV19	TRBD2	TGTGCCAGTAGTATAGTACGTTCGGGACTAGCGGGATTAGATGATACGCAGTATTTT	CASSIVRSGLAGLDDTQYF
-	TRBJ1-2	TRBV7-9	-	TGTGCCAGCAGCTTAGTTGCAGGGGAGAACTATGGCTACACCTTC	CASSLVAGENYGYTF
-	TRBJ1-1	TRBV14	-	TGTGCCAGCAGCCACGGCGACAGCCCCACTGAAGCTTTCTTT	CASSHGDSPTEAFF
few	TRBJ1-5	TRBV7-9	-	TGTGCCAGCAGCCCCTCCGGGGGTCATCAGCCCCAGCATTTT	CASSPSGGHQPQHF
-	TRBJ1-5	TRBV3-1/TRBV3-2	-	TGTGCCAGCAGCGGAACAGGGTATAGCAATCAGCCCCAGCATTTT	CASSGTGYSNQPQHF
-	TRBJ2-7	TRBV15	-	TGTGCCACCAGCAGAGGAACAGCTCTTGAGCAGTACTTC	CATSRGTALEQYF